Detailed here is one T cell receptor (beta chain). TCRdb's table, derived via immunoSEQ multiplex PCR, lists solely in-frame clones and lacks some. The sample lists fewer than 110,000 clones, just over 95% occurring once. The sample is drawn from a study of technical replicates of blood from several donors. This CDR3 has 14 amino acids. Deletions cut 7 bases from V and 6 bases from J, with 18 bases between. Germline assignment: CDR1 MDHEN and CDR2 SYDVKM. This chain links TRBV28 with TRBJ1-1; D is unclear. The sequence came from a human donor in good health. Sequences were obtained from T cells isolated from PBMCs. The CDR3 coding sequence is TGTGCCAGCACCGTCCCCGGAGGGTACCCTGAAGCTTTCTTT. Translating gives CASTVPGGYPEAFF. Drawing the rest from reference TRBV28 and TRBJ1-1, the complete variable domain is DVKVTQSSRYLVKRTGEKVFLECVQDMDHENMFWYRQDPGLGLRLIYFSYDVKMKEKGDIPEGYSVSREKKERFSLILESASTNQTSMYLCASTVPGGYPEAFFGQGTRLTVV.